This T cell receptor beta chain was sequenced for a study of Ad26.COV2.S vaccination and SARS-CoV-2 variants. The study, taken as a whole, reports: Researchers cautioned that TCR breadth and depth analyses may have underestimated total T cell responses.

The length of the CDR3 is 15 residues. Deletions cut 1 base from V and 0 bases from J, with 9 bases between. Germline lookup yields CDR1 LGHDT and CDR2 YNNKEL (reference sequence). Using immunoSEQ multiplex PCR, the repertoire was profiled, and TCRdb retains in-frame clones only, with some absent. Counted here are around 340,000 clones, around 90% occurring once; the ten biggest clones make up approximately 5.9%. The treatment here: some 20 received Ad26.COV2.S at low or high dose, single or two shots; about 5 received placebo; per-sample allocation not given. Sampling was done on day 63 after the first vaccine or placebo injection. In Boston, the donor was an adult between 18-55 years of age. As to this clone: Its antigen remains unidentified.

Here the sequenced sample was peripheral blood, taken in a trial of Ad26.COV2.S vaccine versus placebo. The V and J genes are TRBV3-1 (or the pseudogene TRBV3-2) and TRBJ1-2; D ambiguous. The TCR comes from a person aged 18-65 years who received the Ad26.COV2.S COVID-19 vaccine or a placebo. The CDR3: CASSQGPISNYGYTF. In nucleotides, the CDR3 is TGTGCCAGCAGCCAAGGTCCCATTTCTAACTATGGCTACACCTTC.